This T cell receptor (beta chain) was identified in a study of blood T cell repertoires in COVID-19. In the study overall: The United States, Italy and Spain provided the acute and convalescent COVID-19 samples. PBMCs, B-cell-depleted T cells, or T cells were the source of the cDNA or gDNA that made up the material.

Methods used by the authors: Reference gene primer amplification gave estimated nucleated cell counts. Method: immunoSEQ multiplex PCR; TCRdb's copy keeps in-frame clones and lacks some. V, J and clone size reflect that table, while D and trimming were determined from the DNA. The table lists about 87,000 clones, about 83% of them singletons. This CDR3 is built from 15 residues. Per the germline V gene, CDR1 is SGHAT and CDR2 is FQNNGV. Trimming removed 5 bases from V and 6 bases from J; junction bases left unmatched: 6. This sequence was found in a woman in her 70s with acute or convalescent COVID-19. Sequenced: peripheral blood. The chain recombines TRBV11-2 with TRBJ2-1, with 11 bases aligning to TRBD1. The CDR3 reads CASSPGQGGLNEQFF. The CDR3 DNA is TGTGCCAGCAGCCCGGGACAGGGGGGGCTCAATGAGCAGTTCTTC.